This T cell receptor (beta chain) emerged from a study of blood T cell repertoires in COVID-19. Looking at the study overall: The United States, Italy and Spain were the sources of the acute and convalescent COVID-19 samples. Nucleic acid was either cDNA or gDNA, and it came from T cells, B-cell-depleted T cells, or PBMCs.

The method was immunoSEQ multiplex PCR; TCRdb's version includes in-frame clones alone and lacks a portion of them. The repertoire holds approximately 64,000 clones, with 88% as singletons. Cohort placement rested on clinical history that participants reported themselves. With V trimmed by 5 bases and J by 5 bases, 17 bases remained unmatched. In germline, CDR1 is LNHDA, CDR2 SQIVND (reference sequence). The CDR3 is 17 residues long. The sequence derives from a woman aged 40 to 50 who had recovered from COVID-19. The chain combines TRBV19 with TRBJ1-2, with 7 bases aligning to TRBD1. The sample comprised PBMCs or T cells enriched from blood (not recorded which). CDR3 in amino acids: CASSPRTGTEKRYGYTF. The CDR3 DNA reads TGTGCCAGTAGTCCGCGAACCGGGACAGAAAAGAGATATGGCTACACCTTC. Complete variable domain (other parts from reference TRBV19 and TRBJ1-2): DGGITQSPKYLFRKEGQNVTLSCEQNLNHDAMYWYRQDPGQGLRLIYYSQIVNDFQKGDIAEGYSVSREKKESFPLTVTSAQKNPTAFYLCASSPRTGTEKRYGYTFGSGTRLTVV.